This note documents a single TCR beta chain sequence. Only in-frame clones appear in the TCRdb table, and some are missing; sequencing was by immunoSEQ multiplex PCR. The sample lists under 200,000 clones, around 80% occurring once. The data derive from a study of blood T cell repertoires in COVID-19. CDR1 MNHEY and CDR2 SVGAGI come from the germline V gene. This CDR3 has 15 residues. V shed 0 bases and J shed 1 base, with 4 bases lying between them. J is TRBJ1-6 and V is TRBV6-5; D is unclear. The TCR was taken from a man between 65 and 79 years old with active or convalescent COVID-19. Sequencing used peripheral blood. CDR3 region: CASSYSASYNSPLHF. The CDR3 coding sequence is TGTGCCAGCAGTTACTCTGCGTCCTATAATTCACCCCTCCACTTT.